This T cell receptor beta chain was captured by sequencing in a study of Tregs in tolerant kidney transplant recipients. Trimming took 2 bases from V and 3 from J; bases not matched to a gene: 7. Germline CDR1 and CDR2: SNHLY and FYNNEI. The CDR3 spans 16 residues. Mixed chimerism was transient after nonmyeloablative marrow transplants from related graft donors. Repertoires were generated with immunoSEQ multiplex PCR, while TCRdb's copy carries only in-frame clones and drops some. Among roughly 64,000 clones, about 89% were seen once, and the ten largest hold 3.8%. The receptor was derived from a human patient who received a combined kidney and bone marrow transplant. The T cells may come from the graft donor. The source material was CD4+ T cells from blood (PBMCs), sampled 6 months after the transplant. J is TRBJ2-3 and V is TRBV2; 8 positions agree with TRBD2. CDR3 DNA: TGTGCCAGCAGTGAATTTGTGACGGGAGGGACAGATACGCAGTATTTT. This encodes CASSEFVTGGTDTQYF.